This T cell receptor beta chain was captured by sequencing in a study of CD4 T cells in relation to SARS-CoV-2 and coronaviruses. This clone was found a few times. Its antigen is still unknown. CDR3 length: 16 residues. Germline values: CDR1 SGHTA, CDR2 FQGNSA. Trimming cost V 4 bases and J 3 bases; bases outside gene matches: 9. The unexposed donors gave CD4+ T cells in about 2011-2019, prior to COVID-19. Isolation of CD4+ T cells took place after about 9 days in culture. Profiled with immunoSEQ multiplex PCR; TCRdb holds only in-frame clones, not every one. There are 20,000 or so clones in the sample; 55% to 75% occur only once, and around 20% lies in the top ten.

The receptor was derived from a human donor in good health. Sequencing input: CD4+ T cells from PBMCs, cultured in vitro. The J gene is TRBJ2-7, the V gene TRBV7-2; 10 bases agree with TRBD2. The CDR3 region has the DNA TGTGCCAGCAGCTCCTTAACTAGCGGGGCCCTCTACGAGCAGTACTTC. Residues: CASSSLTSGALYEQYF.